The 21 T cell receptor beta chains in this list originate from one sample, sequenced in a study of T cell repertoires in cytomegalovirus infection. A single record per CDR3 protein comes from TCRdb applying MiXCR to the reads. The sample records about 830,000 distinct CDR3 sequences, around a third being singletons. These TCRs are of unknown antigen specificity. Sequenced here: cultured CD8+ T cells from PBMCs, sampled from culture after CMV antigen stimulation. These receptor sequences come from a human donor in good health (CMV status not recorded). Some clones in this sample may be carry-over from other donors' samples.

This clonotype was observed a handful of times. V is TRBV27 and J is TRBJ2-1; TRBD2 matches at 7 bases. This CDR3 spans 15 amino acids. Per the germline V gene, CDR1 is MNHEY and CDR2 is SMNVEV (reference sequence). The trim removed 2 bases at V and 5 bases at J, leaving 6 bases unmatched. The CDR3 sequence is CASSLPGGRDNEQFF. CDR3 nucleotide sequence: TGTGCCAGCAGTTTACCGGGGGGAAGGGACAATGAGCAGTTCTTC.

This rearrangement joins TRBV19 to TRBJ1-1; D is undetermined. This CDR3 has 13 residues. Germline V gene data show CDR1 as LNHDA and CDR2 as SQIVND (reference sequence). The V end was cut by 3 bases, the J end by 1 base, with 6 bases between. The CDR3 DNA is TGTGCCAGTAGTATGGCAGCGAACACTGAAGCTTTCTTT. Translating gives CASSMAANTEAFF.

The chain carries TRBV5-4 and TRBJ2-4, with D tentatively TRBD2 (6 bases). Looked up from germline, CDR1 is SGHNT and CDR2 is YYREEE (reference sequence). The CDR3 runs to 13 residues. The V end lost 0 bases, the J end lost 15 bases, and 16 bases lay between the germline ends. CDR3 sequence (DNA): TGTGCCAGCAGCTTGGGGGACTTGCCAGAATGGTACTTC. It is translated as CASSLGDLPEWYF.

This clonotype was recorded a few times. The CDR3 sequence: CASRTVRRWDQPQHF. DNA for the CDR3: TGTGCCAGCAGAACAGTCAGGCGTTGGGATCAGCCCCAGCATTTT. This chain uses TRBV6-2 or TRBV6-3 with TRBJ1-5; no clear D gene. V shed 6 bases and J shed 5 bases, with 17 bases lying between them. Germline V CDR1 and CDR2: MNHEY, SVGEGT. The CDR3 consists of 15 residues.

This chain connects TRBV12-3 or TRBV12-4 to TRBJ1-2, with no clear D. The CDR3 has 16 amino acids. Deletions cut 6 bases from V and 7 bases from J, with 24 bases between. The CDR3 nucleotides are TGTGCCAGCAGATCTTCGTCGACTGGTGAAGCCGGTGGCTACACCTTC. It translates to CASRSSSTGEAGGYTF.

This clonotype turned up a few times. This chain connects TRBV20-1 to TRBJ1-5, with a possible D match to TRBD1 (5 bases). Between the trimmed V and J ends, which lost 6 bases and 2 bases, there was a span of 20 bases. Germline CDR1 DFQATT, CDR2 SNEGSKA (reference sequence). This CDR3 has 16 residues. In DNA form, the CDR3 reads TGCAGTGCCAGGGAGCCTTCAGGGTCGGGCAATCAGCCCCAGCATTTT. Its protein is CSAREPSGSGNQPQHF.

This clonotype was detected a few times. The chain recombines TRBV7-2 with TRBJ2-5; the D gene is possibly TRBD1 (5 bases). The CDR3 is made up of 14 amino acids. Germline V gene data show CDR1 as SGHTA and CDR2 as FQGNSA. With 5 bases removed from V and 2 bases from J, the gap between germline ends came to 12 bases. As DNA, the CDR3 is TGTGCCAGCAGCCCATACAGGATTCAAGAGACCCAGTACTTC. Residues: CASSPYRIQETQYF.

This clonotype has more than one count but fewer than ten. The DNA of the CDR3 is TGCGCCAGCAGCCCGAACGGGGGAAGAGATACGCAGTATTTT. It specifies CASSPNGGRDTQYF. This rearrangement joins TRBV5-1 to TRBJ2-3; tentative D call: TRBD2 (6 bases). V lost 4 bases and J 5 bases, leaving 14 bases between the germline ends. CDR1 and CDR2 from the germline V gene are SGHRS and YFSETQ. The CDR3 is 14 residues long.

The V call is TRBV20-1, the J call TRBJ2-3; D could derive from TRBD1 or TRBD2 (5 bases each). The CDR3 has 14 amino acids. V was clipped by 0 bases and J by 9 bases, with 16 bases between them. CDR1 DFQATT and CDR2 SNEGSKA come from the germline V gene (reference sequence). CDR3 DNA sequence: TGCAGTGCTAGAGATCGGGCTAGCTGGGGCACGCAGTATTTT. Translating gives CSARDRASWGTQYF.

This clonotype was counted at least ten times. J is TRBJ2-1 and V is TRBV7-6, with a tentative D call TRBD1 (5 bases). In germline, CDR1 is SGHVS, CDR2 FNYEAQ. The CDR3 runs to 16 residues. V lost 2 bases, J lost 2 bases, and 13 bases lay in between. DNA of the CDR3: TGTGCCAGCAGCTTAAGACAGATCCACGCCTACAATGAGCAGTTCTTC. It specifies CASSLRQIHAYNEQFF.

The chain uses TRBV6-1 and TRBJ1-6, with a tentative D call TRBD1 (5 bases). The CDR3 spans 16 residues. Germline V gene data show CDR1 as MNHNS and CDR2 as SASEGT. V was clipped by 3 bases and J by 14 bases, with 23 bases between them. The CDR3 nucleotides read TGTGCCAGCAGTGAGGGGGGGAGCTTCCACTTCATATCCCTCCACTTT. It is translated as CASSEGGSFHFISLHF.

V is TRBV7-9 and J is TRBJ1-5, with D hard to call. This CDR3 has 12 amino acids. Trimming took off 8 bases at V and 11 bases at J, with 16 bases between the two ends. CDR1 is SEHNR and CDR2 is FQNEAQ in the germline V gene (reference sequence). The CDR3 DNA sequence: TGTGCCAGCTCTGGGCAGGAAGGGACCCAGCATTTT. Translating gives CASSGQEGTQHF.

This CDR3 is CASSLVGASYEQYV. In DNA, the CDR3 is TGTGCCAGCAGCTTAGTCGGTGCCTCCTACGAGCAGTACGTC. The chain joins TRBV7-3 to TRBJ2-7, with D unresolved. Trimming left V 2 bases short and J 0 bases short, with 8 bases between. Germline V gene sequence: CDR1 SGHTA, CDR2 FQGTGA. The CDR3 contains 14 residues.

This clonotype was seen ten or more times. This chain joins TRBV7-6 and TRBJ2-5; 8 positions agree with TRBD1. CDR1 and CDR2 from the germline V gene are SGHVS and FNYEAQ. There are 16 residues in the CDR3. Trimming at V came to 1 base and at J to 1 base, leaving 5 bases not matched to a gene. The CDR3 DNA reads as TGTGCCAGCAGCTTAGAGGGGACAGGACTCCAAGAGACCCAGTACTTC. It codes for CASSLEGTGLQETQYF.

V gene TRBV7-9 combines with J gene TRBJ1-2, with D tentatively TRBD1 (6 bases). The CDR3 is 13 amino acids. V was shortened by 1 base and J by 6 bases, with 9 bases between the two germline ends. Per the germline V gene, CDR1 is SEHNR and CDR2 is FQNEAQ (reference sequence). In DNA form, the CDR3 reads TGTGCCAGCAGCTTAGGGACAGAACATGGCTACACCTTC. Translation: CASSLGTEHGYTF.

The J gene is TRBJ1-6, the V gene TRBV7-9; D is undetermined. From germline, CDR1 is SEHNR and CDR2 FQNEAQ (reference sequence). The V end was cut by 2 bases, the J end by 9 bases, with 11 bases between. This CDR3 contains 14 residues. The DNA of the CDR3 is TGTGCCAGCAGCTTAATCATGGGGTCTTCACCCCTCCACTTT. Translation gives CASSLIMGSSPLHF.

The rearrangement joins TRBV2 to TRBJ2-2; 9 bases align to TRBD1. With V trimmed by 8 bases and J by 4 bases, 11 bases remained unmatched. Germline lookup yields CDR1 SNHLY and CDR2 FYNNEI. The CDR3 sequence is 16 residues long. The CDR3 here is CASAWDRDGGTGELFF. The CDR3 coding sequence is TGTGCCAGCGCCTGGGACAGGGATGGTGGCACCGGGGAGCTGTTTTTT.

This clonotype was seen only a few times. This chain connects TRBV25-1 to TRBJ2-3; 10 bases match TRBD1. This CDR3 region has 14 residues. Germline V gene lookup returns CDR1 MGHDK and CDR2 SYGVNS. The J segment lost 6 bases and the V segment lost 4 bases, leaving 4 bases of the junction unmatched. CDR3 in DNA: TGTGCCAGCAGTGGGGGACAGGGGTGGGATACGCAGTATTTT. Amino acids: CASSGGQGWDTQYF.

This chain joins TRBV18 and TRBJ2-7; possibly TRBD1 or TRBD2 for D (5 bases each). Per germline, CDR1 KGHSH and CDR2 LQKENI. Trimming left V 3 bases short and J 3 bases short, with 18 bases between. The CDR3 loop spans 16 amino acids. The CDR3 region is CASSPLGDDAVYEQYF. The DNA of the CDR3 is TGTGCCAGCTCACCTTTGGGGGACGACGCGGTCTACGAGCAGTACTTC.

The rearrangement joins TRBV7-2 to TRBJ1-1; 10 positions match TRBD1. V trimming: 1 base; J trimming: 7 bases; junction bases outside the gene matches: 6. CDR3 size: 15 residues. The V gene's germline CDR1 is SGHTA and CDR2 FQGNSA. The CDR3 DNA sequence: TGTGCCAGCAGCTTAGGACAGGGGGCCTATGGTGAAGCTTTCTTT. As protein: CASSLGQGAYGEAFF.

The chain combines TRBV6-5 with TRBJ2-2, with D unresolved. Between the trimmed V and J ends, which lost 3 bases and 5 bases, there was a span of 7 bases. The CDR3 runs to 13 residues. Germline V gene sequence: CDR1 MNHEY, CDR2 SVGAGI. The CDR3 DNA follows: TGTGCCAGCAGTTATATGGGGACCGGGGAGCTGTTTTTT. Translation: CASSYMGTGELFF.